This TCR beta chain was retrieved from a study of T cell repertoires in cytomegalovirus infection. Study in general: Indicated by public TCR beta signatures were CMV infection and matching HLA type. The study's findings and limits: The ex vivo response showed dominance by HLA-C-restricted CMV-specific TCR beta clonotypes. Frequencies of public TCR beta families were cumulated, and this identified carriers of CMV plus the relevant HLA.

As to this clonotype: Its antigen is currently unknown.

The CDR3 is 13 amino acids. Germline V gives CDR1 MGHRA, CDR2 YSYEKL. V lost 0 bases, J lost 6 bases, and 8 bases lay in between. TCRdb called the reads again in MiXCR, with one record for every CDR3 protein. The sample records 350,000 to 550,000 distinct CDR3 sequences, roughly a third being singletons. This rearrangement joins TRBV4-1 to TRBJ1-2; possibly TRBD1 for D (6 bases). Sequencing used PBMCs. The sequence was collected from a human donor in good health (CMV status not recorded). Some clones in this sample may be carry-over from other donors' samples. The CDR3 bases are TGCGCCAGCAGCCAAGACAGGGGACATGGCTACACCTTC. Residues: CASSQDRGHGYTF.